A single sample gave rise to the 2 T cell receptor beta chains below, sequenced in a study of cytotoxic CD8 clonotypes in ibrutinib-treated CLL. The table came from immunoSEQ multiplex PCR; TCRdb's copy has only in-frame clones and leaves some out. The sample holds 150,000 or so clones, roughly four fifths seen once. Material: PBMCs, obtained after 12 months of ibrutinib treatment. These receptors all come from a human donor with chronic lymphocytic leukemia.

Worth noting for this clone: The junction shows a germline mismatch at one end, possibly a read error. The chain links TRBV7-9 to TRBJ2-7; D could derive from TRBD1 or TRBD2 (6 bases each). CDR1 is SEHNR and CDR2 is FQNEAQ in the germline V gene (reference sequence). This CDR3 has 11 residues. In nucleotides, the CDR3 is TGTGCCAGCAGCCTGGGCGGACGGGGGCACTTC. As protein: CASSLGGRGHF.

This CDR3 reads CASSLGTGKINQPQHF. As DNA, the CDR3 is TGTGCCAGCAGCTTAGGGACAGGGAAGATTAATCAGCCCCAGCATTTT. V gene TRBV7-9 combines with J gene TRBJ1-5; 8 bases line up with TRBD1. V trimming: 1 base; J trimming: 4 bases; junction bases outside the gene matches: 6. Per the germline V gene, CDR1 is SEHNR and CDR2 is FQNEAQ (reference sequence). The CDR3 loop spans 16 amino acids.